A single sample is the source of the 7 T cell receptor beta chains below, sequenced in a study of blood T cell repertoires in COVID-19. The repertoire was sequenced with immunoSEQ multiplex PCR; TCRdb's copy has only in-frame clones and lacks some. Found here are 34,000 or so clones, 70% to 80% of them singletons; the top ten hold approximately 29%. The sequencing sample was made of peripheral blood. The receptors here all came from a man older than 75 with acute or convalescent COVID-19.

This clone showed up just a few times. The chain joins TRBV4-2 to TRBJ2-3, with TRBD2 matching over 8 bases. V lost 0 bases, J lost 1 base, and 3 bases stayed unmatched. The CDR3 spans 16 residues. The germline CDR1 and CDR2 sequences are LGHNA and YNFKEQ. CDR3 coding DNA: TGTGCCAGCAGCCAAGATCAACTAGCGGGCACAGATACGCAGTATTTT. As protein: CASSQDQLAGTDTQYF.

The rearrangement links TRBV7-2 to TRBJ2-5, with TRBD1 as a possible D gene (5 bases). There are 17 residues in the CDR3. Germline V lookup: CDR1 SGHTA, CDR2 FQGNSA. V was pared by 2 bases and J by 3 bases, with 19 bases between. The CDR3 sequence: CASSLSATGIPEETQYF. As DNA, the CDR3 is TGTGCCAGCAGCTTAAGTGCTACAGGTATTCCCGAAGAGACCCAGTACTTC.

The count of this clone is one. The V and J genes are TRBV19 and TRBJ2-5; 9 nucleotides match TRBD1. J lost 4 bases, V lost 1 base, and 4 bases had no gene match. CDR3 length equals 15 residues. CDR1 LNHDA and CDR2 SQIVND come from the germline V gene (reference sequence). In DNA form, the CDR3 reads TGTGCCAGTAGTATAGGGACAGGGGATAGAGAGACCCAGTACTTC. It translates to CASSIGTGDRETQYF.

To note about this clone: One end of the junction varies from germline; a read error may be responsible. In DNA, the CDR3 is TGTGCCAGTAGCGAACAACAGGGGCAACCCCGGCATTTT. Protein product: CASSEQQGQPRHF. The gene calls are TRBV19 and TRBJ1-5, with 7 bases identical to TRBD1. Germline assignment: CDR1 LNHDA and CDR2 SQIVND (reference sequence). The CDR3 has 13 residues.

The chain employs TRBV18 and TRBJ1-4, with D uncertain. Deletions cut 1 base from V and 5 bases from J, with 5 bases between. CDR3 length: 13 residues. Germline CDR1 is KGHSH and CDR2 is LQKENI. The CDR3 bases are TGTGCCAGCTCACCACGGGAGAATGAAAAACTGTTTTTT. This encodes CASSPRENEKLFF.

The chain couples TRBV9 to TRBJ2-5; 8 bases are a match to TRBD1. Germline CDR1 and CDR2: SGDLS and YYNGEE. Trimming at V came to 0 bases and at J to 1 base, leaving 5 bases not matched to a gene. The CDR3 spans 16 residues. The CDR3 reads CASSVDGRGPQETQYF. Here the CDR3 DNA reads TGTGCCAGCAGCGTAGATGGCAGGGGGCCCCAAGAGACCCAGTACTTC.

This chain links TRBV4-2 with TRBJ2-7; TRBD2 aligns across 8 bases. The CDR3 sequence is 15 residues long. J was trimmed by 3 bases and V by 4 bases; bases with no gene match: 8. Per germline, CDR1 LGHNA and CDR2 YNFKEQ. DNA of the CDR3: TGTGCCAGCAGCCCTTTAGCGGGAATCCGCTACGAGCAGTACTTC. Translation: CASSPLAGIRYEQYF.